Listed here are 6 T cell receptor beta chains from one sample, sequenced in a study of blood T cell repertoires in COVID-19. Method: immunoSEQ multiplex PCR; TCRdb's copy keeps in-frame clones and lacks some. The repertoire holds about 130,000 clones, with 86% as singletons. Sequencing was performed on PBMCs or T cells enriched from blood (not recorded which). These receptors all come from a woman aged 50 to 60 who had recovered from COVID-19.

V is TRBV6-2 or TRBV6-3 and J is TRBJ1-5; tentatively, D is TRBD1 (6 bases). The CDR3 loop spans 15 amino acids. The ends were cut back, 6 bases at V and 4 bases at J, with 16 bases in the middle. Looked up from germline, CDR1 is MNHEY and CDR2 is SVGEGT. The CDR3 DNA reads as TGTGCCAGCAGCGCGCAGGGGATTGGGAATCAGCCCCAGCATTTT. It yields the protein CASSAQGIGNQPQHF.

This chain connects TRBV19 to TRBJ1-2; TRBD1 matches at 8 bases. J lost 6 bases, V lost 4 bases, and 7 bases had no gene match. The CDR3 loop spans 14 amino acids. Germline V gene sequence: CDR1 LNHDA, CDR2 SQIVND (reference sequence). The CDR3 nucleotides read TGTGCCAGTAGTAGGGTGGACAGGGATAATGGCTACACCTTC. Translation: CASSRVDRDNGYTF.

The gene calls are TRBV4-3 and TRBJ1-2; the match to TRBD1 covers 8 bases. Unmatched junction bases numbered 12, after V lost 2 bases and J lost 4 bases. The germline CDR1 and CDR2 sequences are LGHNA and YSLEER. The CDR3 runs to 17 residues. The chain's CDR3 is CASSQLGLRGLGYGYTF. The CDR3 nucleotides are TGCGCCAGCAGCCAACTAGGTCTCAGGGGGCTTGGCTATGGCTACACCTTC.

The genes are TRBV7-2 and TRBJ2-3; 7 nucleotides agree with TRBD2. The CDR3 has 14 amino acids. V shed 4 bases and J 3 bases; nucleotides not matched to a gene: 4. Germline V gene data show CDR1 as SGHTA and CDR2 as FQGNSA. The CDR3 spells CASSWLAVTDTQYF. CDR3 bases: TGTGCCAGCAGCTGGCTAGCGGTAACAGATACGCAGTATTTT. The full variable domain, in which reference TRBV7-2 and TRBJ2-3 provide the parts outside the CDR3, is GAGVSQSPSNKVTEKGKDVELRCDPISGHTALYWYRQSLGQGLEFLIYFQGNSAPDKSGLPSDRFSAERTGGSVSTLTIQRTQQEDSAVYLCASSWLAVTDTQYFGPGTRLTVL.

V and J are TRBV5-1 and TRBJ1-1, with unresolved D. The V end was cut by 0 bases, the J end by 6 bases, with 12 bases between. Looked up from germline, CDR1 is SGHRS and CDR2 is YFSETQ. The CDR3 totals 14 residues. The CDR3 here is CASSLAGSEAEAFF. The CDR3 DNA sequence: TGCGCCAGCAGCTTGGCGGGGTCAGAGGCTGAAGCTTTCTTT.

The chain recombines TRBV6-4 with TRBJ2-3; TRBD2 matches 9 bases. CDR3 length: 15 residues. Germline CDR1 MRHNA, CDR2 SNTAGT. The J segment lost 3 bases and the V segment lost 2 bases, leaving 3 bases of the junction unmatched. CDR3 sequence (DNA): TGTGCCAGCAGTGACAAGGCGGGGGGGACAGATACGCAGTATTTT. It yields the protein CASSDKAGGTDTQYF.